These T cell receptor beta chains were read from a single sample in a study of blood T cell repertoires in COVID-19. Method: immunoSEQ multiplex PCR; TCRdb's copy keeps in-frame clones and lacks some. The sample includes about 98,000 clones, 81% seen only once; the top ten take roughly a tenth. Sequences were obtained from peripheral blood. Receptors were obtained from a woman of 80 years or more with acute or convalescent COVID-19. The conserved cysteine and the conserved F or W are not part of the CDR3 here. Each record gives: D gene, V gene, J gene, CDR3 protein. D genes are given only for firm matches.

>TRBD1|TRBV5-1|TRBJ2-7
ASSTGQGTYEQY
>TRBD1|TRBV28|TRBJ2-3
ASLTGGTDTQY
>TRBD2|TRBV28|TRBJ2-1
ASSSGGLYNEQF
>TRBD1|TRBV5-1|TRBJ2-1
ASSFSTGAIGEQF
>TRBD1|TRBV5-8|TRBJ1-2
ASSLAGQGMNYGYT
>.|TRBV11-1|TRBJ1-1
ASSLAGVTMNTEAF
>.|TRBV15|TRBJ1-3
ATSPERGSNTIY
>TRBD1|TRBV19|TRBJ1-5
ASRGTGYNNQPQH
>TRBD1|TRBV19|TRBJ2-2
ASRQLDRGSAGELF
>TRBD1|TRBV18|TRBJ1-5
ASSLDRDAPQH
>.|TRBV2|TRBJ1-2
ASSPPALTGYGYT
>.|TRBV28|TRBJ2-3
ASRGGTYDTQY
>.|TRBV28|TRBJ2-7
ASSLFSEQY
>TRBD2|TRBV6-2/TRBV6-3|TRBJ2-5
ASSRKTSSLQETQY
>TRBD2|TRBV6-5|TRBJ2-5
ASSYQAGGRQETQY
>.|TRBV7-2|TRBJ2-1
ASSLFIVNEQF
>TRBD1|TRBV5-4|TRBJ1-2
ASSPGRGGNYGYT
>.|TRBV7-9|TRBJ1-2
ASSSGDYGYT
>TRBD2|TRBV2|TRBJ2-5
ASSERGGETQY
>.|TRBV7-9|TRBJ2-5
ASSLEMAETQY
>.|TRBV15|TRBJ1-1
ATSTLTARNTEAF
>.|TRBV14|TRBJ1-3
ASSRESFSGNTIY
>TRBD1|TRBV3-1/TRBV3-2|TRBJ1-2
ASSQPRDRGFYGYT
>.|TRBV12-3/TRBV12-4|TRBJ1-1
ASSQNPWQAF
>.|TRBV11-2|TRBJ1-5
ASSSTGAGATAPIQPQH
>.|TRBV6-6|TRBJ2-3
ASSTGSTDTQY
>TRBD2|TRBV9|TRBJ2-5
ASSVDASGRQETQY
>.|TRBV28|TRBJ1-2
ASSLNRGGRGYGYT